Below are 19 T cell receptor beta chains sequenced from a single sample in a study of response to subunit inactivated influenza vaccine. TCRdb re-called the RT-PCR reads through MiXCR, storing one row per CDR3 protein. The sample gives 500,000 to 550,000 distinct CDR3 sequences, 7.6% of which show up once; over 10% is in the top ten. The source was PBMCs from blood, collected around 25 months after vaccination. Every receptor here comes from a man aged 45-69 years who received an inactivated influenza vaccine.

In its sample, this clonotype was seen once. This sequence joins TRBV12-3 or TRBV12-4 and TRBJ2-6; D uncertain. The CDR3 contains 19 residues. The germline V and J ends were trimmed by 3 bases and 4 bases, with 22 bases remaining between them. CDR3 sequence (DNA): TGTGCCAGCAGTTTCCTTGACGCAGGCTTTTATTCGGGGGCCAACGTCCTGACTTTC. This sequence encodes CASSFLDAGFYSGANVLTF.

This clonotype was recorded a few times. The chain links TRBV12-3 or TRBV12-4 to TRBJ2-1; tentatively, D is TRBD2 (5 bases). V lost 2 bases to trimming and J lost 5 bases, with 7 bases between them. The CDR3 length is 13 residues. The CDR3 is CASSLRGHNEQFF. The CDR3 coding sequence is TGTGCCAGCAGTTTACGGGGTCACAATGAGCAGTTCTTC.

The chain employs TRBV10-3 and TRBJ2-7, with D uncertain. CDR1 is ENHRY, CDR2 SYGVKD, per germline. This CDR3 region has 14 residues. The germline V and J ends were trimmed by 0 bases and 6 bases, with 12 bases remaining between them. CDR3: CAISESPTISEQYF. CDR3 in DNA: TGTGCCATCAGTGAGTCGCCCACAATTAGCGAGCAGTACTTC.

The chain recombines TRBV4-3 with TRBJ1-1, with D tentatively TRBD1 (5 bases). The CDR3 covers 15 residues. The germline V and J ends were trimmed by 4 bases and 4 bases, with 16 bases remaining between them. The germline V gene encodes CDR1 LGHNA and CDR2 YSLEER. The CDR3 sequence is CASSPAAGVITEAFF. DNA for the CDR3: TGCGCCAGCAGCCCCGCGGCGGGGGTCATCACTGAAGCTTTCTTT.

This rearrangement joins TRBV9 to TRBJ2-5; 8 bases match TRBD2. In germline, CDR1 is SGDLS, CDR2 YYNGEE. Losses at the gene ends were 2 bases for V and 1 base for J; bases not matched to a gene: 4. This CDR3 is 15 amino acids long. CDR3 residues: CASSVAGGIQETQYF. The DNA of the CDR3 is TGTGCCAGCAGCGTTGCGGGAGGCATCCAAGAGACCCAGTACTTC.

V is TRBV6-2 or TRBV6-3 and J is TRBJ2-7; the match to TRBD1 covers 7 bases. The CDR3 spans 13 residues. From germline, CDR1 is MNHEY and CDR2 SVGEGT. Losses at the gene ends were 6 bases for V and 3 bases for J; bases not matched to a gene: 5. In nucleotides, the CDR3 is TGTGCCAGCAGCCGGGGACAGAACTACGAGCAGTACTTC. Encoded protein: CASSRGQNYEQYF.

This clonotype was observed many times. The gene calls are TRBV4-3 and TRBJ1-1; D might be TRBD1 (5 bases). Per germline, CDR1 LGHNA and CDR2 YSLEER. The germline V and J ends were trimmed by 5 bases and 0 bases, with 7 bases remaining between them. There are 13 residues in the CDR3. The CDR3, as DNA: TGCGCCAGCAGCTGGGGGATGAACACTGAAGCTTTCTTT. Translated: CASSWGMNTEAFF.

The table lists this clonotype with a few counts. The genes are TRBV20-1 and TRBJ1-5; 8 bases fit TRBD1. The CDR3 has 16 residues. The germline gives CDR1 DFQATT, CDR2 SNEGSKA (reference sequence). The V and J ends lost 4 bases and 2 bases, in that order; junction bases with no gene match: 10. In DNA form, the CDR3 reads TGCAGTGCTAACACCCGACAGGGACAGGGCAATCAGCCCCAGCATTTT. It yields the protein CSANTRQGQGNQPQHF.

This clonotype was found many times. J is TRBJ2-7 and V is TRBV19; D not resolved. V dropped 3 bases and J dropped 5 bases, with 5 bases sitting between them. The CDR3 is 11 amino acids. From germline, CDR1 is LNHDA and CDR2 SQIVND (reference sequence). The CDR3 sequence is CASSMGNEQYF. In nucleotides, the CDR3 is TGTGCCAGTAGTATGGGGAACGAGCAGTACTTC.

The chain combines TRBV20-1 with TRBJ1-5, with D perhaps TRBD1 (5 bases). The V end was cut by 5 bases, the J end by 2 bases, with 22 bases between. Germline V gene data show CDR1 as DFQATT and CDR2 as SNEGSKA (reference sequence). This CDR3 spans 17 amino acids. The CDR3 DNA sequence: TGCAGTGCTCCCGGCGGAGCAAGGGGAATTGGCAATCAGCCCCAGCATTTT. It encodes CSAPGGARGIGNQPQHF.

This clonotype was counted only a few times. The chain joins TRBV6-1 to TRBJ1-2; D is unresolved. Germline CDR1 is MNHNS and CDR2 is SASEGT. V was cut by 6 bases and J by 0 bases, with 11 bases left in between. The CDR3 consists of 14 residues. The CDR3 DNA follows: TGTGCCAGCAGCCTCTACCCCGCTAACTATGGCTACACCTTC. It specifies CASSLYPANYGYTF.

This clonotype was seen repeatedly, ten times or more. The chain employs TRBV5-1 and TRBJ2-2; tentative D call: TRBD1 (5 bases). This CDR3 is 15 amino acids long. Germline loops: CDR1 SGHRS, CDR2 YFSETQ. The V end lost 1 base, the J end lost 6 bases, and 13 bases lay between the germline ends. CDR3 sequence reads: CASSLFREQAGELFF. The CDR3 DNA reads TGCGCCAGCAGCTTGTTTAGGGAACAGGCCGGGGAGCTGTTTTTT.

This clonotype occurred many times. The CDR3 sequence: CASSLGQGLISYEQYF. The CDR3 DNA reads TGTGCCAGCAGTTTAGGGCAGGGATTGATCTCCTACGAGCAGTACTTC. The V call is TRBV12-3 or TRBV12-4, the J call TRBJ2-7, with a possible D match to TRBD1 (5 bases). The CDR3 runs 16 residues. V lost 1 base and J 0 bases, leaving 13 bases between the germline ends.

A few counts support this clonotype. The rearrangement joins TRBV29-1 to TRBJ1-1, with D perhaps matching TRBD1 (6 bases). Germline CDR1 and CDR2: SQVTM and ANQGSEA. Trimming took off 4 bases at V and 5 bases at J, with 11 bases between the two ends. This CDR3 region has 12 residues. CDR3 in amino acids: CSVVGGGTEAFF. CDR3 nucleotide sequence: TGCAGCGTTGTGGGGGGCGGGACTGAAGCTTTCTTT.

The chain uses TRBV20-1 and TRBJ2-1; 11 bases agree with TRBD2. J gave up 7 bases and V 6 bases, and 11 bases lay outside the gene matches. CDR1 and CDR2 (germline): DFQATT, SNEGSKA (reference sequence). There are 15 residues in the CDR3. CDR3 DNA sequence: TGCAGTGCCAGTTCACTAGCGGGGGAACAAAATGAGCAGTTCTTC. The encoded protein is CSASSLAGEQNEQFF.

This clonotype was picked up a small number of times. The genes are TRBV4-2 and TRBJ1-1; TRBD1 aligns across 7 bases. This CDR3 region has 17 residues. The J segment lost 3 bases and the V segment lost 1 base, leaving 11 bases of the junction unmatched. In germline, CDR1 is LGHNA, CDR2 YNFKEQ. The CDR3 loop is CASSQAITRQGDTEAFF. CDR3 nucleotides: TGTGCCAGCAGCCAAGCTATCACCAGACAGGGCGACACTGAAGCTTTCTTT.

In this sample, this clonotype turned up many times. The V and J genes are TRBV27 and TRBJ1-1; TRBD1 matches at 12 bases. CDR3 length: 15 residues. V shed 5 bases and J 5 bases; nucleotides not matched to a gene: 6. Germline V gene sequence: CDR1 MNHEY, CDR2 SMNVEV (reference sequence). The CDR3 DNA follows: TGTGCCAGCAGTGGGGGGACAGGGGGCGGAACTGAAGCTTTCTTT. Its translation: CASSGGTGGGTEAFF.

J is TRBJ2-7 and V is TRBV30; possible D gene TRBD2, 5 bases. Deletions cut 1 base from V and 1 base from J, with 11 bases between. Per germline, CDR1 GTSNPN and CDR2 SVGIG (reference sequence). The CDR3 length is 14 residues. CDR3 coding DNA: TGTGCCTGGAGTGACCCGGGAAGGTCCTACGAGCAGTACTTC. This sequence encodes CAWSDPGRSYEQYF.

The table lists this clonotype with many counts. The chain uses TRBV7-9 and TRBJ1-1; D not certain. Germline lookup yields CDR1 SEHNR and CDR2 FQNEAQ (reference sequence). V was clipped by 1 base and J by 10 bases, with 7 bases between them. This CDR3 has 11 amino acids. Written as DNA, the CDR3 is TGTGCCAGCAGCTTAGAGCGGCGAGCTTTCTTT. It encodes CASSLERRAFF. Filled out from reference TRBV7-9 and TRBJ1-1, the complete variable domain reads DTGVSQNPRHKITKRGQNVTFRCDPISEHNRLYWYRQTLGQGPEFLTYFQNEAQLEKSRLLSDRFSAERPKGSFSTLEIQRTEQGDSAMYLCASSLERRAFFGQGTRLTVV.